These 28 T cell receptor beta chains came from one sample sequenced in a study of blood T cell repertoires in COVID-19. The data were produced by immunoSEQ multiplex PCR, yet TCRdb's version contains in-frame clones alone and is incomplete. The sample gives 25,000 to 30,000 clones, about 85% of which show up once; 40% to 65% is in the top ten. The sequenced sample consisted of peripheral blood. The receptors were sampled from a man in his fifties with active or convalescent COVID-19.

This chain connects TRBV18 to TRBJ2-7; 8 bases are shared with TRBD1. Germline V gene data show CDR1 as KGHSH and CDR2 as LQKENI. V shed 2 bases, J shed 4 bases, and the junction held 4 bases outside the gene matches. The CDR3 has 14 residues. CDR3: CASSPAGQAYEQYF. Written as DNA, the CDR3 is TGTGCCAGCTCACCAGCGGGACAGGCGTACGAGCAGTACTTC.

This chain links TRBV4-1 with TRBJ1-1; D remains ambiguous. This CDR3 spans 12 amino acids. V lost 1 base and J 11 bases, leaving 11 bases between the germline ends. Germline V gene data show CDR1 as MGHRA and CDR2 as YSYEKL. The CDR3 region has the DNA TGCGCCAGCAGCCAAGTGTCTAAAACGGCTTTCTTT. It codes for CASSQVSKTAFF.

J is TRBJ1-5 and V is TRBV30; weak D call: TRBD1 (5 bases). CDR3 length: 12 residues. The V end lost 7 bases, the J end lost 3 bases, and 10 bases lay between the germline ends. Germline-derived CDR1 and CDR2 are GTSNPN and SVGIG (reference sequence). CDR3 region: CAYRTLNQPQHF. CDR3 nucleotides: TGTGCCTACAGGACCCTCAATCAGCCCCAGCATTTT.

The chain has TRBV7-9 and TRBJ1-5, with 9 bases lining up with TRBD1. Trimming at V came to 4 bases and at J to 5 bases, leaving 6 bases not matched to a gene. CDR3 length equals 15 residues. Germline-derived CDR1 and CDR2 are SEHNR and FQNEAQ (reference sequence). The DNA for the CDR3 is TGTGCCAGCAGCTCGGACTGGACAGGGGATCAGCCCCAGCATTTT. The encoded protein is CASSSDWTGDQPQHF.

The CDR3 nucleotides read TGTGCCAGCAGCCAGCAACCGGGACAGGGGTTGGGAAACACCATATATTTT. It specifies CASSQQPGQGLGNTIYF. The chain employs TRBV3-1 (or the pseudogene TRBV3-2) and TRBJ1-3; 10 bases agree with TRBD1. CDR1 is LGHDT and CDR2 is YNNKEL in the germline V gene (reference sequence). CDR3 length: 17 residues. With V trimmed by 3 bases and J by 4 bases, 9 bases remained unmatched.

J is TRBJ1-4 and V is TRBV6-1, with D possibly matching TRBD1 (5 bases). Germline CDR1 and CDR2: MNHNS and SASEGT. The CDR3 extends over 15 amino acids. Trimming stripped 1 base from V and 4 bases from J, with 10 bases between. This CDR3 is CASSEGQHYNEKLFF. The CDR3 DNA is TGTGCCAGCAGTGAAGGACAGCATTATAATGAAAAACTGTTTTTT.

The DNA of the CDR3 is TGCGCCAGCAGCGTAGACACCGGGACAGGGGTGAGCGGTAGCTCCTACAATGAGCAGTTCTTC. Residues: CASSVDTGTGVSGSSYNEQFF. The chain couples TRBV5-1 to TRBJ2-1, with 10 bases fitting TRBD1. Per germline, CDR1 SGHRS and CDR2 YFSETQ. After removal of 4 bases from V and 0 bases from J, the junction contained 19 bases not matched to a gene. This CDR3 comprises 21 residues.

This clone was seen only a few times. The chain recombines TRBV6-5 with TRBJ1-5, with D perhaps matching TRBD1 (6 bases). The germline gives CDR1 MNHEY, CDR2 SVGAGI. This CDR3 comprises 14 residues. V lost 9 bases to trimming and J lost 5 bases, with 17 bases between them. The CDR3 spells CASFRGGPDQPQHF. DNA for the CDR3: TGTGCCAGTTTCCGGGGGGGGCCCGATCAGCCCCAGCATTTT.

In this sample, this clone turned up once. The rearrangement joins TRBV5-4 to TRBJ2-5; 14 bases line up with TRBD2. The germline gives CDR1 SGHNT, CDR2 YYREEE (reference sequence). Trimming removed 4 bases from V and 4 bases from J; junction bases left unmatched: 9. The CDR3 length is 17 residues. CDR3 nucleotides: TGTGCCAGCAGCCTAGGGACTAGCGGGAGTAGGGTAGAGACCCAGTACTTC. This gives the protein CASSLGTSGSRVETQYF.

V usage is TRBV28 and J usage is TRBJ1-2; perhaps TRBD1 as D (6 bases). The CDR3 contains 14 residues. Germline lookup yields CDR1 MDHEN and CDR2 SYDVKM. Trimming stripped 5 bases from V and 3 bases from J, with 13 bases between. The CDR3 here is CASSTSTGYYGYTF. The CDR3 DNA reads TGTGCCAGCAGTACCTCGACAGGCTACTATGGCTACACCTTC.

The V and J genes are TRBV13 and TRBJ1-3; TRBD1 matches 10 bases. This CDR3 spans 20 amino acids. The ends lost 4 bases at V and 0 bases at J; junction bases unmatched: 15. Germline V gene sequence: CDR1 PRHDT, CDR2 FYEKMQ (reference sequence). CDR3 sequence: CASSSDWGTGDHYSGNTIYF. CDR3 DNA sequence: TGTGCCAGCAGCTCAGATTGGGGGACAGGGGACCACTACTCTGGAAACACCATATATTTT.

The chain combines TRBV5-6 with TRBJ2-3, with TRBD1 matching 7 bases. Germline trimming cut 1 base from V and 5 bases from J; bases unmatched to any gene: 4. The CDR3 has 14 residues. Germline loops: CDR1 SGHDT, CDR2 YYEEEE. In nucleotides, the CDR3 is TGTGCCAGCAGCTTGACAGGGGTTAGAGATACGCAGTATTTT. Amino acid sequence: CASSLTGVRDTQYF.

CDR3 region: CASSRDRDTDTQYF. The CDR3 coding sequence is TGTGCCAGCAGCCGGGACAGGGATACAGATACGCAGTATTTT. The chain employs TRBV7-3 and TRBJ2-3; 9 nucleotides match TRBD1. CDR3 length: 14 amino acids. The trim removed 5 bases at V and 3 bases at J, leaving 3 bases unmatched. Germline lookup yields CDR1 SGHTA and CDR2 FQGTGA.

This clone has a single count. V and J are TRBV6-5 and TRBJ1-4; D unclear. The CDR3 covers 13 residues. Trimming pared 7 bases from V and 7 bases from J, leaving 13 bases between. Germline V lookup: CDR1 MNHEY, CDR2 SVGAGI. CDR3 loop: CASNRVTFEKLFF. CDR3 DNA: TGTGCCAGCAATCGGGTCACCTTTGAAAAACTGTTTTTT.

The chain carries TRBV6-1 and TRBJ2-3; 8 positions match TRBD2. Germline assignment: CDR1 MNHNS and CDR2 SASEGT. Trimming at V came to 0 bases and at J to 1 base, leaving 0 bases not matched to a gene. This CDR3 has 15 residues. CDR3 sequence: CASSEARGGTDTQYF. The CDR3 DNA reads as TGTGCCAGCAGTGAAGCGCGGGGGGGCACAGATACGCAGTATTTT.

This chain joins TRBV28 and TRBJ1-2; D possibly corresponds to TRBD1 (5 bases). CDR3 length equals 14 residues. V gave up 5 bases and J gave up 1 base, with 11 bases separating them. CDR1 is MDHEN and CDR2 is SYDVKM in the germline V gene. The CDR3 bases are TGTGCCAGCAGTCAGCGGGGGGTTAACTATGGCTACACCTTC. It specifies CASSQRGVNYGYTF.

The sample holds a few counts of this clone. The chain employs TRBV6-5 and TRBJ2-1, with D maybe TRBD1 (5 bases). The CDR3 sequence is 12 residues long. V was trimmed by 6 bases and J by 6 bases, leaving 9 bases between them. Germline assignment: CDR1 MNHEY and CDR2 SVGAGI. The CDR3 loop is CASRTQGNEQFF. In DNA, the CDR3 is TGTGCCAGCAGGACCCAGGGCAATGAGCAGTTCTTC.

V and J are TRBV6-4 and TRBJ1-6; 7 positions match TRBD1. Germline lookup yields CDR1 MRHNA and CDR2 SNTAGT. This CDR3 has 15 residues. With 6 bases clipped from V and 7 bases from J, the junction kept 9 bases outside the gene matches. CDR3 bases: TGTGCCAGCAGCCCCCGGGACAGCCCAAATTCACCCCTCCACTTT. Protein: CASSPRDSPNSPLHF.

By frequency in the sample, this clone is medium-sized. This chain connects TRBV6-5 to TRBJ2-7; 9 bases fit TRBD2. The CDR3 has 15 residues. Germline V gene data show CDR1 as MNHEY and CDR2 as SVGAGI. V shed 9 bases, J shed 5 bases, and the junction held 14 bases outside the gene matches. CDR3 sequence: CASLRDAGGPHEQYF. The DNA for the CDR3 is TGTGCCAGTTTACGTGACGCGGGAGGGCCCCACGAGCAGTACTTC.

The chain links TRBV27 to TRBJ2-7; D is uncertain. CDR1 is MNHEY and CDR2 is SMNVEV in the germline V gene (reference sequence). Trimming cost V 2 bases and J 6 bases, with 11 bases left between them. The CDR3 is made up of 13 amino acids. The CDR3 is CASSLVQRGEQYF. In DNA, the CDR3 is TGTGCCAGCAGTTTAGTACAACGCGGCGAGCAGTACTTC.

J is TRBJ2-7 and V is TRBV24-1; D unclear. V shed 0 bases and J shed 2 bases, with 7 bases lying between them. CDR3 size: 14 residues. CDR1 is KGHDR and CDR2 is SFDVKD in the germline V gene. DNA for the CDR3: TGTGCCACCAGTGATTTGGCAGGAACCTACGAGCAGTACTTC. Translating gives CATSDLAGTYEQYF.

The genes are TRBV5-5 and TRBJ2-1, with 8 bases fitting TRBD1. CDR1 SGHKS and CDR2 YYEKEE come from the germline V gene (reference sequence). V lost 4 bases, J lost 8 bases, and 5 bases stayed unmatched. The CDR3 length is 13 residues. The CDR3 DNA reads TGTGCCAGCAGCGGGACAGGTAAATATGAGCAGTTCTTC. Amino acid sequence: CASSGTGKYEQFF. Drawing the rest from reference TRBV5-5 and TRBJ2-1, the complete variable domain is DAGVTQSPTHLIKTRGQQVTLRCSPISGHKSVSWYQQVLGQGPQFIFQYYEKEERGRGNFPDRFSARQFPNYSSELNVNALLLGDSALYLCASSGTGKYEQFFGPGTRLTVL.

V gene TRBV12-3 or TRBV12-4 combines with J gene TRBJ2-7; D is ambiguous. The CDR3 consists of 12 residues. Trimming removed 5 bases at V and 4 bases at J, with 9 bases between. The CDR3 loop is CASSDDGYEQYF. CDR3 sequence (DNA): TGTGCCAGCAGTGATGACGGGTACGAGCAGTACTTC.

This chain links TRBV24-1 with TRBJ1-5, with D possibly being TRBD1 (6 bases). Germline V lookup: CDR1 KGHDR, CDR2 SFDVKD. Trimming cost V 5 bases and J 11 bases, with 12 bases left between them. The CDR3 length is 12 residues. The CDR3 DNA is TGTGCCACCAGTGCCACAGGGTCGACCCAGCATTTT. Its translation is CATSATGSTQHF.

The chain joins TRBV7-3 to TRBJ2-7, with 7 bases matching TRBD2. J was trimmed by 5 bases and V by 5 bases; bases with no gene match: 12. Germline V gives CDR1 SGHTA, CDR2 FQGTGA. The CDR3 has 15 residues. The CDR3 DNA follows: TGTGCCAGCAGCGAAGAGGGAGGGCCCGTCGACGAGCAGTACTTC. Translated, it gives CASSEEGGPVDEQYF.

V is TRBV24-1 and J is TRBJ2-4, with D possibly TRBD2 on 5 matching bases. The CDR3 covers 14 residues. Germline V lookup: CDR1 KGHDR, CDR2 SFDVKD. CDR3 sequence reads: CGVTFRGAKNIQYF. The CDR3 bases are TGTGGAGTCACGTTCAGAGGGGCCAAAAACATTCAGTACTTC.

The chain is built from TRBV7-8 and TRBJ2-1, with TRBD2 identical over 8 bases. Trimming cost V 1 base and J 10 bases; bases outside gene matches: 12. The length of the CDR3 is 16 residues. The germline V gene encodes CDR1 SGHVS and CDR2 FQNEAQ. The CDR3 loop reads CASSLGGGRPTGEQFF. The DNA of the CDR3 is TGTGCCAGCAGCTTAGGGGGCGGGAGGCCGACGGGAGAGCAGTTCTTC.

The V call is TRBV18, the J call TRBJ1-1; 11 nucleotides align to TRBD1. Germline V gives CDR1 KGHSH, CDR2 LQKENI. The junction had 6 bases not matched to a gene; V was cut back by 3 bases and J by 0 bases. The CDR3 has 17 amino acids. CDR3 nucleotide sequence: TGTGCCAGCTCACCCGGGACAGGGGGTTTCATGAACACTGAAGCTTTCTTT. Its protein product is CASSPGTGGFMNTEAFF.